This is a list of T cell receptor beta chains from one sample in a study of shared clonotypes between healthy human individuals. The repertoire was sequenced with immunoSEQ multiplex PCR; TCRdb's copy has only in-frame clones and lacks some. Here the sample spans fewer than 700,000 clones, approximately 95% being singletons. What was sequenced was naive CD8+ T cells sorted from blood. Every receptor here comes from a woman aged 25 to 45 in good health. Each CDR3 is given with its conserved first and last residue. The order of the fields is J gene, D gene, V gene, CDR3 protein. D genes are given only for firm matches.

>TRBJ2-7|-|TRBV7-8
CASSIRAIYEQYF
>TRBJ2-5|TRBD1|TRBV5-1
CASSTGQGAEETQYF
>TRBJ1-5|-|TRBV27
CASSPTGNQPQHF
>TRBJ2-1|-|TRBV5-1
CASREGSYNEQFF
>TRBJ1-5|-|TRBV19
CATHRGSYSNQPQHF
>TRBJ1-2|-|TRBV4-1
CASSQVPGSDTFYGYTF
>TRBJ2-5|TRBD1|TRBV4-1
CASSQVVLGDRGETQYF
>TRBJ2-3|TRBD2|TRBV4-2
CASSQERASGSSPADTQYF
>TRBJ1-4|-|TRBV7-1
CASSSPLGGKLFF
>TRBJ1-2|TRBD1|TRBV2
CASSDNGGQGYGYTF
>TRBJ2-1|-|TRBV7-9
CASSTGGSGVGSYNEQFF
>TRBJ2-7|-|TRBV7-6
CASCEYEQYF
>TRBJ1-1|TRBD1|TRBV15
CATSLHGQGFSKNTEAFF
>TRBJ2-5|-|TRBV6-6
CASSYSRGNQETQYF
>TRBJ1-6|-|TRBV27
CASSFYNSPLHF
>TRBJ2-7|TRBD2|TRBV6-5
CASSYTSGSYEQYF
>TRBJ2-1|TRBD1|TRBV7-9
CASSLGTGPYNEQFF
>TRBJ2-6|-|TRBV30
CAWSAGIGTGANVLTF
>TRBJ2-2|-|TRBV30
CAWEADGLNTGELFF
>TRBJ1-5|-|TRBV2
CASRNVNYQPQHF
>TRBJ2-7|-|TRBV2
CAHRSVSEQYF
>TRBJ2-4|TRBD2|TRBV5-4
CASSGTSGRFPVTKNIQYF
>TRBJ2-7|TRBD1|TRBV28
CASSLAGDRGPTYEQYF
>TRBJ2-7|-|TRBV28
CASSYPSSYEQYF
>TRBJ2-5|TRBD2|TRBV28
CASNYGTREETQYF
>TRBJ2-7|TRBD1|TRBV9
CASSVTGGGYEQYF
>TRBJ2-7|TRBD2|TRBV7-9
CASSLGSVSGIHEQYF
>TRBJ2-7|TRBD1|TRBV19
CASSIRDRGLEQYF
>TRBJ2-1|-|TRBV2
CASRTSLVSNEQFF
>TRBJ1-3|TRBD1|TRBV2
CASSGQGPISGNTIYF
>TRBJ1-1|-|TRBV5-4
CASSAGRILNTEAFF
>TRBJ1-2|TRBD1|TRBV30
CAWSEGTVSYGYTF
>TRBJ2-7|-|TRBV6-5
CASSITGSSYEQYF
>TRBJ2-3|TRBD2|TRBV4-1
CASSQETSGLTDTQYF
>TRBJ2-3|-|TRBV25-1
CASSEIAEGGDTQYF
>TRBJ2-1|TRBD1|TRBV19
CASSSQGIRFF
>TRBJ2-7|-|TRBV7-9
CASSWSSYEQYF
>TRBJ2-5|-|TRBV5-6
CASSLWEPQETQYF
>TRBJ2-5|-|TRBV14
CASSQVQGQETQYF
>TRBJ2-3|-|TRBV2
CASRPAATLRLAADTQYF
>TRBJ2-7|TRBD1|TRBV27
CASSPEPGQGGEQYF
>TRBJ2-7|-|TRBV28
CASSLSAGGSLEQYF
>TRBJ2-3|-|TRBV9
CASSVGGSTDTQYF
>TRBJ2-7|TRBD1|TRBV5-8
CASSARDRGSEQYF
>TRBJ1-5|-|TRBV28
CANALGLNQPQHF
>TRBJ2-7|-|TRBV7-9
CASSLSYEQYF
>TRBJ1-1|-|TRBV9
CASSVDGGTMGNTEAFF
>TRBJ2-7|TRBD1|TRBV5-6
CASSLGRGQGWSYEQYF
>TRBJ1-1|-|TRBV9
CASSDSGHNTEAFF
>-|-|TRBV27
CASRRGYEQYF
>TRBJ2-7|-|TRBV20-1
CSARDYDEQYF
>TRBJ2-1|-|TRBV28
CASSFRLNEQFF
>TRBJ2-7|-|TRBV10-1
CASSASRKGSLSYEQYF
>TRBJ2-7|TRBD1|TRBV7-8
CASSYGTGGYEQYF
>TRBJ2-1|TRBD2|TRBV28
CASRGREFYNEQFF
>TRBJ2-7|TRBD1|TRBV19
CASSWTGSSYEQYF
>TRBJ1-3|-|TRBV23-1
CASSQYLRGISGNTIYF